This TCR beta chain appears in the sequencing data of a study of blood T cell repertoires in COVID-19. CDR3 size: 14 residues. V gave up 4 bases and J gave up 6 bases; unmatched junction bases: 7. CDR1 KGHSH and CDR2 LQKENI come from the germline V gene. Clones were sequenced by immunoSEQ multiplex PCR, and TCRdb holds only the in-frame ones, with some missing. Among some 190,000 clones listed, approximately 81% were seen once. V gene TRBV18 combines with J gene TRBJ2-7; TRBD1 matches 9 bases. Sequenced material: peripheral blood. This receptor was taken from an elderly woman with acute or convalescent COVID-19. CDR3 bases: TGTGCCAGCTCACTCCCGGGACAGGGCGGCGAGCAGTACTTC. Translated: CASSLPGQGGEQYF. Full variable domain (remainder filled in from reference TRBV18 and TRBJ2-7): NAGVMQNPRHLVRRRGQEARLRCSPMKGHSHVYWYRQLPEEGLKFMVYLQKENIIDESGMPKERFSAEFPKEGPSILRIQQVVRGDSAAYFCASSLPGQGGEQYFGPGTRLTVT.